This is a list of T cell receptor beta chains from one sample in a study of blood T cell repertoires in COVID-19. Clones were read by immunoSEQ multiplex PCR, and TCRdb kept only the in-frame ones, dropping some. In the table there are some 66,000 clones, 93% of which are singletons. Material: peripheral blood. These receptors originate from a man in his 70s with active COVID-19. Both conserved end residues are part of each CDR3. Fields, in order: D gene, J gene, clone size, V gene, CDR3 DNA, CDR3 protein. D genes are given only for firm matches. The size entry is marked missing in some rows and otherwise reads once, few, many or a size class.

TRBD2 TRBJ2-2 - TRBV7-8 TGTGCCAGCAGCTTAACTAGCGGGGGGGTGTACACCGGGGAGCTGTTTTTT CASSLTSGGVYTGELFF
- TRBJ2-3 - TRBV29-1 TGCAGCGTTGATGTCGAGAGCACAGATACGCAGTATTTT CSVDVESTDTQYF
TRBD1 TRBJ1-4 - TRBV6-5 TGTGCCAGCAGGTCAACAGGGGATACACTGTTTTTT CASRSTGDTLFF
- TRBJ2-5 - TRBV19 TGTGCCAGTAGTATTGAGGGTTCTCAGATTACCCAGTACTTC CASSIEGSQITQYF
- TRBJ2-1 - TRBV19 TGTGCCAGTGTCGGCGGTACAGGGTTGCGTGAGCAGTTCTTC CASVGGTGLREQFF
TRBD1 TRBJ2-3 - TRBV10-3 TGTGCCATCGGACAGGGGACGGATACGCAGTATTTT CAIGQGTDTQYF
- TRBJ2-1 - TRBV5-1 TGCGCCAGCACCGAGGAGGTTCTTTCCTACAATGAGCAGTTCTTC CASTEEVLSYNEQFF
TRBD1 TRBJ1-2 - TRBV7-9 TGTGCCAGCAGCTTAGGTCAGGGGGCAGCTAACTATGGCTACACCTTC CASSLGQGAANYGYTF
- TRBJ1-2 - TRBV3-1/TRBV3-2 TGTGCCAGCAGCCAAGATACAGGTTCCGGGGGCTATGGCTACACCTTC CASSQDTGSGGYGYTF
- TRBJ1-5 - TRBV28 TGTGCCAGCATCCGGCGGGGGTACATTAGCAATCAGCCCCAGCATTTT CASIRRGYISNQPQHF
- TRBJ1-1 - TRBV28 TGTGCCAGCAGTTTAGGAGGGGCCGGGACTGAAGCTTTCTTT CASSLGGAGTEAFF
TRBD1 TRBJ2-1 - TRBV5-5 TGTGCCAGCAGCTGGGGACAGGGAACCTACAATGAGCAGTTCTTC CASSWGQGTYNEQFF
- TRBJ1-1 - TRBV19 TGTGCCAGTAGTCCAGCGGGGATTTCGGACACTGAAGCTTTCTTT CASSPAGISDTEAFF
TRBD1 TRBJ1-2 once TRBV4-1 TGCGCCAGCAGCCAAGCGGCAGGGGGCGACTATGGCTACACCTTC CASSQAAGGDYGYTF
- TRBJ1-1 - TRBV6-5 TGTGCCAGCAGTTACTTAGACTCCCCTGAAGCTTTCTTT CASSYLDSPEAFF
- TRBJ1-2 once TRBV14 TGTGCCAGCAGCCAAGTGCAGGCCTCCTATGGCTACACCTTC CASSQVQASYGYTF
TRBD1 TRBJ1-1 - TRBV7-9 TGTGCCAGCGCGCTCGTGACTTTAACAGGGGTGGCCCCTGAAGCTTTCTTT CASALVTLTGVAPEAFF
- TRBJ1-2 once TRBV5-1 TGCGCCAGCAGCTTAGACATGATTTATGGCTACACCTTC CASSLDMIYGYTF
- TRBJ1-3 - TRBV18 TGTGCCAGCTCATCCAGCTCTGGAAACACCATATATTTT CASSSSSGNTIYF
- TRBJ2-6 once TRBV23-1 TGCGCCAGCAGGCCTCGGACAGTCTCTGGGGCCAACGTCCTGACTTTC CASRPRTVSGANVLTF
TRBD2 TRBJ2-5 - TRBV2 TGTGCCAGCTCGTTGGAGCGGGGGGTTTGGGAGACCCAGTACTTC CASSLERGVWETQYF
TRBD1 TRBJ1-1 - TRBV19 TGTGCCAGTAGTAAACGACAGGGAGTAGGCACTGAAGCTTTCTTT CASSKRQGVGTEAFF
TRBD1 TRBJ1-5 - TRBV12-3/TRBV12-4 TGTGCCAGCACAAGGACAGGGAATCAGCCCCAGCATTTT CASTRTGNQPQHF
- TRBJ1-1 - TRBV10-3 TGTGCCATCGCCGGAGCAGGGTCTGAAGCTTTCTTT CAIAGAGSEAFF
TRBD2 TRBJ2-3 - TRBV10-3 TGTGCCATCAGTCAAACTAGCGGGGAAAGCACAGATACGCAGTATTTT CAISQTSGESTDTQYF
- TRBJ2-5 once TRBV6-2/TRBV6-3 TGTGCCAGCAGTTTGCCGGGACTGGGCGGACAAGAGACCCAGTACTTC CASSLPGLGGQETQYF
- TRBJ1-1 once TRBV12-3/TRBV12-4 TGTGCCAGCAGACCCCCACGTGGGGGGGAAGCTTTCTTT CASRPPRGGEAFF
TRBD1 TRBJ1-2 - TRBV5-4 TGTGCCAGCAGCCCGCCGGGACAGGGTGGTAAGGGCTACACCTTC CASSPPGQGGKGYTF
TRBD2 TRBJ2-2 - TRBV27 TGTGCCAGCAGTGAACTAGCGGGGGGCACCGCGAACACCGGGGAGCTGTTTTTT CASSELAGGTANTGELFF
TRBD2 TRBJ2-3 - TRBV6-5 TGTGCCAGCAGCTCGTCGGGGGGGCCGAAAGATACGCAGTATTTT CASSSSGGPKDTQYF
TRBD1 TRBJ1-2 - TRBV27 TGTGCCAGCAGTTTAAAGACAGGGCCAAACTATGGCTACACCTTC CASSLKTGPNYGYTF
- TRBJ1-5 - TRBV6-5 TGTGCCAGCAGTTACGAACAGGGTGTTCAGCCCCAGCATTTT CASSYEQGVQPQHF
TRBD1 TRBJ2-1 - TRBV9 TGTGCCAGCAGCGCAGCTCAGGGGGCCTGGAATGAGCAGTTCTTC CASSAAQGAWNEQFF
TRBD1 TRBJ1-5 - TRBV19 TGTGCCAGTAGGACGGGACAGGTGTTATCTGGCAATCAGCCCCAGCATTTT CASRTGQVLSGNQPQHF
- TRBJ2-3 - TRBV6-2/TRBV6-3 TGTGCCAGCAGTTACTCGCGGCAGGGCCTAGATACGCAGTATTTT CASSYSRQGLDTQYF
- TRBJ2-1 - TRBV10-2 TGCGCCAGCAGTGAGTGGAGGGCGGGTGAGCAGTTCTTC CASSEWRAGEQFF
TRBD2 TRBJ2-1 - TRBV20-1 TGCAGTGCTAGTCGACTAGCGGCGCCGACCTCCTACAATGAGCAGTTCTTC CSASRLAAPTSYNEQFF
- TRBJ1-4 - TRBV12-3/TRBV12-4 TGTGCCAGCATGGGAGGGGTTAATGAAAAACTGTTTTTT CASMGGVNEKLFF
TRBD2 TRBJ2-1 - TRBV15 TGTGCCACCAGTAAACTAGCGGGGGGACTCCTTTACAATGAGCAGTTCTTC CATSKLAGGLLYNEQFF
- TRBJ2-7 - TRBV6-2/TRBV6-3 TGTGCCAGCAGTTACGGGGGGGCCCCCTCCTACGAGCAGTACTTC CASSYGGAPSYEQYF
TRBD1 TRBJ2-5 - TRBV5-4 TGTGCCAGCAGCAAAGCCCCCGGGACAGTCCAAGAGACCCAGTACTTC CASSKAPGTVQETQYF
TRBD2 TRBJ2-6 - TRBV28 TGTGCCAGCAGTTCTCCTTCTAGCGGGGGTTCGTCTGGGGCCAACGTCCTGACTTTC CASSSPSSGGSSGANVLTF
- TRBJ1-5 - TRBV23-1 TGCGCCAGCAGCAGGGAGGGCAGGGTAGAACAGCCCCAGCATTTT CASSREGRVEQPQHF
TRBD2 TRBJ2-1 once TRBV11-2 TGTGCCAGCAGCCCCCCCGCTAGCGGGGTTGGTGAGCAGTTCTTC CASSPPASGVGEQFF
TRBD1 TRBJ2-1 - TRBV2 TGTGCCAGCAGAAGGACAGGGGCGGGTGAGCAGTTCTTC CASRRTGAGEQFF
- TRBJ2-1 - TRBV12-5 TGTGCTAGTTCGGTGATGGGGCATGAGCAGTTCTTC CASSVMGHEQFF